What follows are 27 T cell receptor beta chains derived from one specimen sequenced in a study of T cells after yellow fever vaccination. TCRdb used MiXCR to reprocess the 5' RACE reads, holding one entry per CDR3 protein. The data contain 150,000 or so distinct CDR3 sequences, approximately 6.6% of them singletons. Specimen: CD4+ T cells sorted from PBMCs, collected 10 days after the yellow fever booster vaccination. These receptors were taken from a man aged 25 to 40 who received the YFV17D yellow fever vaccine.

This clonotype was seen ten or more times. This sequence joins TRBV5-5 and TRBJ2-1, with 9 bases lining up with TRBD2. The V and J ends lost 2 bases and 4 bases, in that order; junction bases with no gene match: 4. The CDR3 is 15 residues long. CDR1 is SGHKS and CDR2 is YYEKEE in the germline V gene (reference sequence). The CDR3 region has the DNA TGTGCCAGCAGCTTCATAGCGGGAGCTTACAATGAGCAGTTCTTC. Its translation: CASSFIAGAYNEQFF.

This clonotype was seen many times. The V and J genes are TRBV7-2 and TRBJ1-2, with TRBD1 matching 7 bases. Germline V gene data show CDR1 as SGHTA and CDR2 as FQGNSA. This CDR3 comprises 15 residues. The V segment lost 5 bases and the J segment 2 bases; nucleotides outside the gene matches: 8. In nucleotides, the CDR3 is TGTGCCAGCAGCCCTCGGACAGGTCGAAACTATGGCTACACCTTC. This translates into CASSPRTGRNYGYTF.

The sample holds many counts of this clonotype. J is TRBJ1-2 and V is TRBV29-1, with a possible D match to TRBD1 (6 bases). The germline CDR1 and CDR2 sequences are SQVTM and ANQGSEA. This CDR3 is 12 amino acids long. Trimming stripped 7 bases from V and 0 bases from J, with 9 bases between. The CDR3 DNA is TGCAGCGCTGGGACAACTAACTATGGCTACACCTTC. Encoded protein: CSAGTTNYGYTF.

There are many counts of this clonotype. This chain uses TRBV12-3 or TRBV12-4 with TRBJ1-5, with TRBD1 matching over 8 bases. Losses at the gene ends were 2 bases for V and 5 bases for J; bases not matched to a gene: 5. The CDR3 runs to 15 residues. CDR3 in amino acids: CASSLFGQGYQPQHF. CDR3 coding DNA: TGTGCCAGCAGTTTATTCGGACAGGGATATCAGCCCCAGCATTTT.

This clonotype came up many times. The chain couples TRBV20-1 to TRBJ2-7; D possibly corresponds to TRBD2 (5 bases). The CDR3 contains 14 residues. Between the trimmed V and J ends, which lost 1 base and 4 bases, there was a span of 14 bases. The germline V gene encodes CDR1 DFQATT and CDR2 SNEGSKA (reference sequence). CDR3 residues: CSARAHGRVYEQYF. CDR3 DNA sequence: TGCAGTGCTAGAGCCCACGGGCGGGTTTACGAGCAGTACTTC.

This clonotype was seen many times. The rearrangement joins TRBV29-1 to TRBJ1-6; 7 bases line up with TRBD1. CDR3 length: 13 amino acids. Germline V gene sequence: CDR1 SQVTM, CDR2 ANQGSEA. Trimming took 4 bases from V and 10 from J; bases not matched to a gene: 7. CDR3 sequence reads: CSVAGTAGSPLHF. The CDR3 DNA reads TGCAGCGTTGCTGGGACAGCGGGGTCACCCCTCCACTTT.

The genes are TRBV6-2 or TRBV6-3 and TRBJ2-7; D may be TRBD2 (5 bases). CDR3 length equals 17 residues. Germline CDR1 reads MNHEY; CDR2 reads SVGEGT. Trimming left V 8 bases short and J 3 bases short, with 26 bases between. The CDR3 DNA is TGTGCCAGCCAGCAACGGGCGGGCAACTTTTGGGGCTACGAGCAGTACTTC. It translates to CASQQRAGNFWGYEQYF.

This clonotype was seen ten or more times. This rearrangement joins TRBV5-1 to TRBJ1-6, with D possibly TRBD1 on 6 matching bases. Germline assignment: CDR1 SGHRS and CDR2 YFSETQ. V was shortened by 0 bases and J by 9 bases, with 10 bases between the two germline ends. This CDR3 region has 14 residues. The CDR3 loop reads CASSLDREGSPLHF. The CDR3 coding sequence is TGCGCCAGCAGCTTGGACAGGGAAGGTTCACCCCTCCACTTT. Full variable domain (outside the CDR3, taken from reference TRBV5-1 and TRBJ1-6): KAGVTQTPRYLIKTRGQQVTLSCSPISGHRSVSWYQQTPGQGLQFLFEYFSETQRNKGNFPGRFSGRQFSNSRSEMNVSTLELGDSALYLCASSLDREGSPLHFGNGTRLTVT.

The sample holds a few counts of this clonotype. This chain connects TRBV6-1 to TRBJ2-7; D possibly uses TRBD1 or TRBD2 (7 bases each). V shed 6 bases and J shed 3 bases, with 15 bases lying between them. The CDR3 runs 14 residues. Germline V lookup: CDR1 MNHNS, CDR2 SASEGT. CDR3 region: CASSARGGDYEQYF. The DNA of the CDR3 is TGTGCCAGCAGCGCCAGGGGGGGGGACTACGAGCAGTACTTC.

This clonotype has at least ten counts. The chain carries TRBV10-3 and TRBJ2-3; 12 nucleotides align to TRBD2. This CDR3 has 15 residues. With V trimmed by 5 bases and J by 3 bases, 3 bases remained unmatched. CDR1 is ENHRY and CDR2 is SYGVKD in the germline V gene. CDR3 DNA: TGTGCCATCAGTCCTAGCGGGGGGGGGACAGATACGCAGTATTTT. It encodes CAISPSGGGTDTQYF.

This clonotype was seen a handful of times. The rearrangement joins TRBV5-4 to TRBJ2-2, with 8 positions matching TRBD2. Germline V gene sequence: CDR1 SGHNT, CDR2 YYREEE (reference sequence). V lost 4 bases to trimming and J lost 7 bases; unmatched junction nucleotides: 9. This CDR3 has 15 residues. The CDR3 here is CASSLGTSRSGELFF. The DNA of the CDR3 is TGTGCCAGCAGCCTGGGGACTAGTCGTAGCGGGGAGCTGTTTTTT.

This clonotype was detected ten times or more. The gene calls are TRBV6-1 and TRBJ2-3; possibly TRBD2 for D (5 bases). Germline V gene sequence: CDR1 MNHNS, CDR2 SASEGT. Trimming stripped 6 bases from V and 0 bases from J, with 13 bases between. This CDR3 spans 15 amino acids. The CDR3 reads CASRERFSSTDTQYF. As DNA, the CDR3 is TGTGCCAGCAGGGAGCGGTTTTCTAGCACAGATACGCAGTATTTT.

This clonotype has only a few counts. The chain combines TRBV28 with TRBJ2-1; perhaps TRBD2 as D (6 bases). Germline assignment: CDR1 MDHEN and CDR2 SYDVKM. The CDR3 runs 12 residues. V dropped 2 bases and J dropped 12 bases, with 11 bases sitting between them. As DNA, the CDR3 is TGTGCCAGCAGTTTAGCGGGGCAAGTGCAGTTCTTC. Encoded protein: CASSLAGQVQFF.

This clonotype was counted ten times or more. The V gene is TRBV7-9, the J gene TRBJ2-7; perhaps TRBD2 as D (6 bases). CDR1 is SEHNR, CDR2 FQNEAQ, per germline (reference sequence). This CDR3 has 15 amino acids. Trimming cost V 2 bases and J 2 bases, with 13 bases left between them. The CDR3 region has the DNA TGTGCCAGCAGCTTAAATACGGGACTTACCTACGAGCAGTACTTC. It specifies CASSLNTGLTYEQYF.

This clonotype showed up many times. This sequence joins TRBV5-1 and TRBJ2-3; D assignment may be TRBD1 or TRBD2 (5 bases each). The CDR3 runs to 16 residues. The germline V gene encodes CDR1 SGHRS and CDR2 YFSETQ. The germline V and J ends were trimmed by 0 bases and 5 bases, with 16 bases remaining between them. CDR3 sequence (DNA): TGCGCCAGCAGCTTGGGTTTGAGGGGCGCATTAGATACGCAGTATTTT. Translating it yields CASSLGLRGALDTQYF.

The chain joins TRBV20-1 to TRBJ2-3, with 10 bases identical to TRBD2. Germline assignment: CDR1 DFQATT and CDR2 SNEGSKA (reference sequence). V lost 4 bases to trimming and J lost 2 bases; unmatched junction nucleotides: 9. This CDR3 contains 16 residues. CDR3 loop: CSATSAGGPATDTQYF. In nucleotides, the CDR3 is TGCAGTGCTACTTCAGCGGGAGGGCCTGCCACAGATACGCAGTATTTT.

The sample holds many counts of this clonotype. V gene TRBV12-3 or TRBV12-4 combines with J gene TRBJ2-1; TRBD2 might be the D (6 bases). The V gene lost 7 bases and the J gene lost 4 bases, with 17 bases spanning the gap. The CDR3 loop spans 15 amino acids. CDR3 sequence reads: CASTLGGTGYNEQFF. As DNA, the CDR3 is TGTGCCAGCACGCTCGGCGGGACGGGATACAATGAGCAGTTCTTC.

This clonotype was picked up many times. This sequence joins TRBV21-1 and TRBJ2-4; the table's D call, TRBD1, has no DNA check behind it. TRBV21-1 is classified as a pseudogene. The CDR3 spans 16 residues. The CDR3 reads CASSIGTQLAKNIQYF. The CDR3 nucleotides are TGTGCCAGCAGCATTGGGACGCAACTAGCCAAAAACATTCAGTACTTC.

Turning to this clonotype: Possible read error: a much larger clone is one base away. The chain joins TRBV7-8 to TRBJ2-7; TRBD2 might be the D (5 bases). The germline CDR1 and CDR2 sequences are SGHVS and FQNEAQ. The V end lost 5 bases, the J end lost 3 bases, and 14 bases lay between the germline ends. This CDR3 is built from 14 residues. CDR3 loop: CASSIEGSFYEQYF. CDR3 coding DNA: TGTGCCAGCAGCATAGAGGGATCCTTCTACGAGCAGTACTTC.

Ten or more counts support this clonotype. The chain carries TRBV3-1 and TRBJ2-4; TRBD2 is a possible D gene (6 bases). Trimming took off 0 bases at V and 8 bases at J, with 17 bases between the two ends. Germline V gives CDR1 LGHDT, CDR2 YNNKEL (reference sequence). CDR3 length equals 16 residues. CDR3 loop: CASSQDPGVGSDIQYF. For the CDR3, the DNA is TGTGCCAGCAGCCAAGATCCGGGAGTGGGGTCAGACATTCAGTACTTC. Full variable domain (remainder filled in from reference TRBV3-1 and TRBJ2-4): DTAVSQTPKYLVTQMGNDKSIKCEQNLGHDTMYWYKQDSKKFLKIMFSYNNKELIINETVPNRFSPKSPDKAHLNLHINSLELGDSAVYFCASSQDPGVGSDIQYFGAGTRLSVL.

The rearrangement links TRBV20-1 to TRBJ2-1, with 13 bases matching TRBD2. This CDR3 contains 16 residues. CDR1 and CDR2 from the germline V gene are DFQATT and SNEGSKA (reference sequence). The V segment lost 0 bases and the J segment 7 bases; nucleotides outside the gene matches: 6. CDR3 in amino acids: CSARDGGTSGNNEQFF. The CDR3 nucleotides are TGCAGTGCTAGAGATGGCGGGACTAGCGGGAATAATGAGCAGTTCTTC.

This clonotype was counted ten times or more. The chain has TRBV12-3 or TRBV12-4 and TRBJ2-2; D not resolved. The ends were cut back, 5 bases at V and 4 bases at J, with 5 bases in the middle. This CDR3 is 12 amino acids long. DNA of the CDR3: TGTGCCAGCAGTACCTCCACCGGGGAGCTGTTTTTT. Translated, it gives CASSTSTGELFF.

This clonotype was detected ten times or more. The chain has TRBV4-3 and TRBJ2-1; D is ambiguous. The CDR3 has 15 residues. The germline V and J ends were trimmed by 0 bases and 5 bases, with 11 bases remaining between them. Germline loops: CDR1 LGHNA, CDR2 YSLEER. The CDR3 DNA follows: TGCGCCAGCAGCCAAGATGATCTGAGTAACAATGAGCAGTTCTTC. Translating it yields CASSQDDLSNNEQFF.

This clonotype came up a few times. The rearrangement links TRBV5-1 to TRBJ1-4, with no clear D. CDR1 is SGHRS, CDR2 YFSETQ, per germline. The CDR3 has 14 residues. V gave up 4 bases and J gave up 0 bases, with 7 bases separating them. CDR3 region: CASSLLATNEKLFF. The CDR3 region has the DNA TGCGCCAGCAGCCTCCTTGCAACTAATGAAAAACTGTTTTTT.

This clonotype has at least ten counts. V usage is TRBV29-1 and J usage is TRBJ2-3, with D unclear. Germline CDR1 is SQVTM and CDR2 is ANQGSEA. The CDR3 loop spans 17 amino acids. V shed 5 bases and J shed 1 base, with 22 bases lying between them. The CDR3 here is CSVFLPQESPGTDTQYF. The CDR3 DNA sequence: TGCAGCGTTTTCCTCCCCCAAGAGTCCCCCGGCACAGATACGCAGTATTTT.

There are many counts of this clonotype. This rearrangement joins TRBV14 to TRBJ1-4; no firm D call. Germline loops: CDR1 SGHDN, CDR2 FVKESK. The CDR3 has 12 amino acids. Trimming shortened V by 1 base and J by 11 bases, and 8 bases separated the two germline ends. The CDR3 loop reads CASSQAGEKLFF. Here the CDR3 DNA reads TGTGCCAGCAGCCAAGCCGGAGAGAAACTGTTTTTT.

At least ten counts were recorded for this clonotype. The chain has TRBV7-2 and TRBJ2-7, with 9 bases matching TRBD2. The ends lost 0 bases at V and 4 bases at J; junction bases unmatched: 4. Germline CDR1 reads SGHTA; CDR2 reads FQGNSA. The CDR3 sequence is 15 residues long. CDR3 sequence reads: CASSLASSGGYEQYF. The CDR3, as DNA: TGTGCCAGCAGCTTAGCTAGTAGCGGGGGATACGAGCAGTACTTC.